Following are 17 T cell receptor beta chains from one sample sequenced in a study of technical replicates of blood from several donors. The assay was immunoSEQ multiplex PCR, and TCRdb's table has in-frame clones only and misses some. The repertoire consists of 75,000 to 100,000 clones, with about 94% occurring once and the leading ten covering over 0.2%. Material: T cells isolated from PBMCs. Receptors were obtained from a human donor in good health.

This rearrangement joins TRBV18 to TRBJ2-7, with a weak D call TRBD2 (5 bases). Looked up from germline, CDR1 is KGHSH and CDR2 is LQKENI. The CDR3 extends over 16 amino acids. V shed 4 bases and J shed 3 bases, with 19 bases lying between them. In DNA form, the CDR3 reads TGTGCCAGCTCACAGGCGGGTCGGTTGGGGAACTACGAGCAGTACTTC. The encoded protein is CASSQAGRLGNYEQYF. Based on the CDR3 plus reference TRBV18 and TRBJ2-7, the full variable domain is NAGVMQNPRHLVRRRGQEARLRCSPMKGHSHVYWYRQLPEEGLKFMVYLQKENIIDESGMPKERFSAEFPKEGPSILRIQQVVRGDSAAYFCASSQAGRLGNYEQYFGPGTRLTVT.

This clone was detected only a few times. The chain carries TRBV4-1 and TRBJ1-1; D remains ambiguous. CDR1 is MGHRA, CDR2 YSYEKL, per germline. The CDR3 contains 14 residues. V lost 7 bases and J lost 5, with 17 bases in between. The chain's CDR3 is CASTTGPRGTEAFF. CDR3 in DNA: TGCGCCAGCACCACCGGCCCCAGAGGGACTGAAGCTTTCTTT.

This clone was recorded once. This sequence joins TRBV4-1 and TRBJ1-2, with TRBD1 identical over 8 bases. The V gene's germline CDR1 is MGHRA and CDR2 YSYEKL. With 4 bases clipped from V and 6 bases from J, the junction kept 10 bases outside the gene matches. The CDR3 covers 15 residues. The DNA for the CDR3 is TGCGCCAGCAGCCTAAACCCAGGGGGCGCGAATGGCTACACCTTC. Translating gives CASSLNPGGANGYTF.

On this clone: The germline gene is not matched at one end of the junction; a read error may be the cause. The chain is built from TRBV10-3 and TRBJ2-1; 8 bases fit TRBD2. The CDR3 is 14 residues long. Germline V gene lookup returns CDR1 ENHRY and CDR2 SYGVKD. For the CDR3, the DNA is TGTGCCATCAATGAGCGGGAGCTGGTCAATGAGCAGTTCTTC. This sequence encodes CAINERELVNEQFF.

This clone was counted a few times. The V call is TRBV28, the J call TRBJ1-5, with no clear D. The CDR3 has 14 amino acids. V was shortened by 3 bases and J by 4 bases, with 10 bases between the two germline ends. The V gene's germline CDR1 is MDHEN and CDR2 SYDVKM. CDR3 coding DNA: TGTGCCAGCAGTTTGCCCCAGGCTAATCAGCCCCAGCATTTT. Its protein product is CASSLPQANQPQHF.

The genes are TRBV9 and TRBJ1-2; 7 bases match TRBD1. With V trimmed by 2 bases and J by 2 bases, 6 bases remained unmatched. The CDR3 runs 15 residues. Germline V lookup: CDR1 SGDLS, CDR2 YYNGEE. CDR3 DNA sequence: TGTGCCAGCAGCGTTCACGGGACAGACAACTATGGCTACACCTTC. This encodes CASSVHGTDNYGYTF.

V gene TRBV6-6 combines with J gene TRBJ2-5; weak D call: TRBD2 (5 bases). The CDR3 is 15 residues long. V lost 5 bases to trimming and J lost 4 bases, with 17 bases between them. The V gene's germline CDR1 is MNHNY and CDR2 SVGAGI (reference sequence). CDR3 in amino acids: CASSASIAFLETQYF. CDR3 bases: TGTGCCAGCAGTGCTTCCATAGCGTTTTTAGAGACCCAGTACTTC.

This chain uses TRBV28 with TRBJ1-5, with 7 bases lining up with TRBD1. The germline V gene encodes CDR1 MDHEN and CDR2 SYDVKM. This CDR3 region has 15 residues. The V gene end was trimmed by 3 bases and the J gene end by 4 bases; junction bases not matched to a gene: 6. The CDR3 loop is CASSFETGINQPQHF. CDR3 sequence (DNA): TGTGCCAGCAGTTTTGAGACAGGGATTAATCAGCCCCAGCATTTT. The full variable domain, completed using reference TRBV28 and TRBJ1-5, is DVKVTQSSRYLVKRTGEKVFLECVQDMDHENMFWYRQDPGLGLRLIYFSYDVKMKEKGDIPEGYSVSREKKERFSLILESASTNQTSMYLCASSFETGINQPQHFGDGTRLSIL.

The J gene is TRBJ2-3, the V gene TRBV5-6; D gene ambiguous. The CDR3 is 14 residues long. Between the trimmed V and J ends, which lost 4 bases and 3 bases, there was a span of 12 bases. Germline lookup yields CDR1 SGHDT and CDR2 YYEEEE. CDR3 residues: CASSPRLTTDTQYF. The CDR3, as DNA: TGTGCCAGCAGCCCCAGGCTGACGACAGATACGCAGTATTTT.

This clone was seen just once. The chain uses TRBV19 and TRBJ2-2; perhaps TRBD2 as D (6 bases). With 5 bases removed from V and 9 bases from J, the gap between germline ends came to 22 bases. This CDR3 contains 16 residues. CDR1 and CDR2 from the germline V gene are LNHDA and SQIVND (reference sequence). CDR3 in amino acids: CASSQGDGGYLRELFF. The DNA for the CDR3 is TGTGCCAGTAGTCAAGGGGATGGGGGGTACTTGAGGGAGCTGTTTTTT.

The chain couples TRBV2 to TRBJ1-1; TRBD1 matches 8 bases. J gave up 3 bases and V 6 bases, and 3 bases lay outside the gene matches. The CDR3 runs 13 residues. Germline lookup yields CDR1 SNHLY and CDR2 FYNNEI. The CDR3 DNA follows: TGTGCCAGCAGAGCGGACAGGGACACTGAAGCTTTCTTT. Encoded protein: CASRADRDTEAFF.

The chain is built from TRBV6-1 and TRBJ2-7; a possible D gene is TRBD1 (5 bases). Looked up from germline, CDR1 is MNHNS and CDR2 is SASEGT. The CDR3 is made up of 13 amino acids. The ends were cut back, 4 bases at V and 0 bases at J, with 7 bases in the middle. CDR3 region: CASSVDSSYEQYF. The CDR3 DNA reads TGTGCCAGCAGTGTAGACAGCTCCTACGAGCAGTACTTC.

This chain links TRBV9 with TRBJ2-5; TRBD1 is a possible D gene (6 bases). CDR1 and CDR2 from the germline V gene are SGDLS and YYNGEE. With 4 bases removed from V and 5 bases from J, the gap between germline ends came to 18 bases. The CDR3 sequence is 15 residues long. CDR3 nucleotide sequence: TGTGCCAGCAGCCCCAGGGGCGGCGGTGGGGAGACCCAGTACTTC. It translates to CASSPRGGGGETQYF.

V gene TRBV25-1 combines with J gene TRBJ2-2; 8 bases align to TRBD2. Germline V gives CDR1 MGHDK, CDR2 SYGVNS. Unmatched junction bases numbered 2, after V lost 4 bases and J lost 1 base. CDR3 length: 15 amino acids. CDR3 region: CASSALAGNTGELFF. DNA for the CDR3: TGTGCCAGCAGTGCTCTAGCGGGGAACACCGGGGAGCTGTTTTTT.

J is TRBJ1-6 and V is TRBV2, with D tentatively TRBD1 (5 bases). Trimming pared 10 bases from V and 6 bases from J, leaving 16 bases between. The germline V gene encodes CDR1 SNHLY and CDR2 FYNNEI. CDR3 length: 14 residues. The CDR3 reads CATRTGFLNSPLHF. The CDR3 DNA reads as TGTGCCACGAGAACAGGATTCCTTAATTCACCCCTCCACTTT.

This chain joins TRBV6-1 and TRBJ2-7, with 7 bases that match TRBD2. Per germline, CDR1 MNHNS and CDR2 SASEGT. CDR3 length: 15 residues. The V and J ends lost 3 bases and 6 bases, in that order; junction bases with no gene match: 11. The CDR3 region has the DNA TGTGCCAGCAGTGATTGGGGCGGGAGTTTTGGCGAGCAGTACTTC. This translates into CASSDWGGSFGEQYF.

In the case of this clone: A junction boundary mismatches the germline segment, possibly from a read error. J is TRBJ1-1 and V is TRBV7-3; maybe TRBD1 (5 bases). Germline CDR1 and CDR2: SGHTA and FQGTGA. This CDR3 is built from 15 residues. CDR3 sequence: CASSSTGHPNAEAFF. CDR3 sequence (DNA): TGTGCCAGCAGCTCCACTGGACACCCGAACGCTGAAGCTTTCTTT.